The 8 T cell receptor beta chains presented below share a single source sample, sequenced in a study of cytomegalovirus exposure and HLA in healthy donors listed by TCRdb under 2017. The library was built by means of the immunoSEQ multiplex PCR assay. The multiplex PCR relied on a mix of 60 forward primers for TCR Vbeta segments and 13 reverse primers for TCR Jbeta segments. In TCRdb, the immuneACCESS table is reduced to in-frame sequences with V and J assigned. These tables do not hold every clone; where another copy was compared, an unresolved V gene accounts for under half, and the others remain unexplained. The sample includes roughly 200,000 clones, with roughly 74% observed a single time. Approximately 2.9% of the sample comes from the top ten. The sample comprised PBMCs. Receptors originate from a female donor in good health and CMV-seronegative.

As DNA, the CDR3 is TGTGCCAGCAGTGAAATTGTAGGAGGGAGCTTGAACACTGAAGCTTTCTTT. This gives the protein CASSEIVGGSLNTEAFF. The genes are TRBV6-1 and TRBJ1-1; no clear D. The CDR3 covers 17 residues. Germline V gene sequence: CDR1 MNHNS, CDR2 SASEGT. V lost 2 bases and J lost 0, with 16 bases in between.

The genes are TRBV27 and TRBJ2-7, with TRBD2 as a possible D gene (5 bases). Germline V gene lookup returns CDR1 MNHEY and CDR2 SMNVEV (reference sequence). V gave up 3 bases and J gave up 4 bases, with 13 bases separating them. The CDR3 consists of 14 residues. Here the CDR3 DNA reads TGTGCCAGCAGTTTGCGGCTAGCCGGATACGAGCAGTACTTC. This codes for CASSLRLAGYEQYF.

The CDR3 DNA reads TGTGCCAGCAGTGTAGAGGGATATAATTCACCCCTCCACTTT. Translation: CASSVEGYNSPLHF. The chain is built from TRBV6-5 and TRBJ1-6, with D hard to call. Deletions cut 5 bases from V and 4 bases from J, with 9 bases between. This CDR3 comprises 14 residues. Germline V CDR1 and CDR2: MNHEY, SVGAGI.

The chain has TRBV6-4 and TRBJ1-1, with a weak D call TRBD1 (6 bases). Germline CDR1 MRHNA, CDR2 SNTAGT. CDR3 length: 14 residues. Trimming took off 8 bases at V and 1 base at J, with 14 bases between the two ends. The CDR3 protein is CASWTAQSNTEAFF. Here the CDR3 DNA reads TGTGCCAGCTGGACAGCCCAGTCGAACACTGAAGCTTTCTTT.

This clone was observed a single time. The CDR3 loop reads CASTKGGTPSYEQYF. CDR3 nucleotides: TGTGCCAGCACCAAAGGAGGGACCCCCTCCTACGAGCAGTACTTC. The chain is built from TRBV28 and TRBJ2-7; D is possibly TRBD2 (6 bases). Germline CDR1 is MDHEN and CDR2 is SYDVKM. Trimming pared 7 bases from V and 0 bases from J, leaving 16 bases between. The CDR3 covers 15 residues.

The chain employs TRBV4-1 and TRBJ2-3; D remains ambiguous. Between the trimmed V and J ends, which lost 2 bases and 0 bases, there was a span of 6 bases. CDR1 and CDR2 from the germline V gene are MGHRA and YSYEKL. This CDR3 is built from 14 residues. The CDR3 is CASSQSYSTDTQYF. CDR3 sequence (DNA): TGCGCCAGCAGCCAATCCTATAGCACAGATACGCAGTATTTT.

The V gene is TRBV4-3, the J gene TRBJ2-2; TRBD2 matches at 14 bases. The CDR3 contains 18 residues. The J segment lost 2 bases and the V segment lost 4 bases, leaving 6 bases of the junction unmatched. Germline CDR1 and CDR2: LGHNA and YSLEER. Written as DNA, the CDR3 is TGCGCCAGCAGCCCTTGGACTAGCGGGAGGATTAACACCGGGGAGCTGTTTTTT. It translates to CASSPWTSGRINTGELFF.

This chain connects TRBV10-3 to TRBJ2-7, with 7 bases aligning to TRBD2. CDR1 ENHRY and CDR2 SYGVKD come from the germline V gene. This CDR3 spans 16 amino acids. Unmatched junction bases numbered 9, after V lost 3 bases and J lost 1 base. DNA of the CDR3: TGTGCCATCAGTGAAAGAGGCGGGAGAGGTTCCTACGAGCAGTACTTC. It is translated as CAISERGGRGSYEQYF.